Each of the 9 T cell receptor beta chains below was sequenced from the same sample in a study of T cells in Graves' hyperthyroidism and ophthalmopathy. Using RNA transcripts as the source, TCR beta CDR3 regions were amplified. TCR CDR3 regions were first amplified by RT-PCR with HTBI primers. TCRdb re-called the multiplex PCR reads with MiXCR, one entry per CDR3 protein. The sample includes over 700,000 distinct CDR3 sequences, roughly 40% seen only once; the top ten take roughly 8.3%. Sequencing input: blood. These TCRs come from a man in his late teens or twenties with Graves' hyperthyroidism.

The chain has TRBV20-1 and TRBJ2-7; TRBD1 matches 9 bases. The V gene's germline CDR1 is DFQATT and CDR2 SNEGSKA (reference sequence). This CDR3 is built from 15 residues. After removal of 5 bases from V and 1 base from J, the junction contained 9 bases not matched to a gene. This chain's CDR3 is CSAVSGQGSSYEQYF. CDR3 DNA sequence: TGCAGTGCTGTGTCGGGACAGGGAAGTTCCTACGAGCAGTACTTC.

A few counts support this clonotype. V and J are TRBV20-1 and TRBJ1-1; D remains ambiguous. Germline V lookup: CDR1 DFQATT, CDR2 SNEGSKA (reference sequence). This CDR3 contains 14 residues. Trimming removed 5 bases from V and 5 bases from J, with 18 bases in between. The CDR3 DNA reads TGCAGTGCTCCCGCTCGCCGGAGCCGGACTGAAGCTTTCTTT. This translates into CSAPARRSRTEAFF.

This clonotype was observed at least ten times. This chain's CDR3 is CASSRLSNSPLHF. In DNA form, the CDR3 reads TGTGCCAGCAGCCGTCTCTCCAATTCACCCCTCCACTTT. The chain employs TRBV7-2 and TRBJ1-6; D not certain. The CDR3 runs 13 residues. Germline V gene sequence: CDR1 SGHTA, CDR2 FQGNSA. Trimming cost V 5 bases and J 7 bases, with 9 bases left between them.

Here the CDR3 DNA reads TGTGCCAGCAACCCAGGGCCCGGGTTTGGAGAGACCCAGTACTTC. This gives the protein CASNPGPGFGETQYF. The V gene is TRBV3-1, the J gene TRBJ2-5, with D perhaps matching TRBD1 (5 bases). Germline assignment: CDR1 LGHDT and CDR2 YNNKEL (reference sequence). V was trimmed by 7 bases and J by 4 bases, leaving 19 bases between them. This CDR3 has 15 amino acids.

A word on this clonotype: One junction end disagrees with the germline gene, perhaps due to a read error. The rearrangement links TRBV12-3 or TRBV12-4 to TRBJ1-1; TRBD1 matches at 8 bases. The CDR3 length is 14 residues. As DNA, the CDR3 is TGTGCCAACAGTTTGCTACAGGGGGACCCTGAAGCTTTCTTT. Its protein product is CANSLLQGDPEAFF.

This clonotype was seen ten or more times. CDR3 residues: CSGGSGQDYEQYF. As DNA, the CDR3 is TGCAGCGGGGGGAGCGGACAGGACTACGAGCAGTACTTC. V usage is TRBV29-1 and J usage is TRBJ2-7; TRBD1 agrees at 7 bases. The CDR3 runs 13 residues. Unmatched junction bases numbered 9, after V lost 7 bases and J lost 3 bases. Germline V gene sequence: CDR1 SQVTM, CDR2 ANQGSEA.

The CDR3 bases are TGCAGCGTTGTTTGGGTGTCCGGGGAGCTGTATGGCTACACCTTC. It specifies CSVVWVSGELYGYTF. This rearrangement joins TRBV29-1 to TRBJ1-2; D is undetermined. CDR1 is SQVTM and CDR2 is ANQGSEA in the germline V gene. Between the trimmed V and J ends, which lost 4 bases and 5 bases, there was a span of 20 bases. CDR3 length equals 15 residues.

Remarks on this clonotype: At one boundary the junction diverges from the germline segment, which might be a read error. The rearrangement uses TRBV10-3 and TRBJ1-1, with unresolved D. CDR1 and CDR2 (germline): ENHRY, SYGVKD. The CDR3 runs 15 residues. Written as DNA, the CDR3 is TGTGCCAGCAGTTACATGACCCGGAGGAACACTGAAGCTTTCTTT. Translation: CASSYMTRRNTEAFF.

Concerning this clonotype itself: Sequence at one end of the junction differs from germline and may be a read error. The chain recombines TRBV19 with TRBJ2-7; 8 positions match TRBD1. Looked up from germline, CDR1 is LNHDA and CDR2 is SQIVND (reference sequence). The CDR3 has 12 residues. CDR3 DNA sequence: TGTGCCAGCATCGACAGGGGAGGAGAGCGGTACTTC. Its translation is CASIDRGGERYF.